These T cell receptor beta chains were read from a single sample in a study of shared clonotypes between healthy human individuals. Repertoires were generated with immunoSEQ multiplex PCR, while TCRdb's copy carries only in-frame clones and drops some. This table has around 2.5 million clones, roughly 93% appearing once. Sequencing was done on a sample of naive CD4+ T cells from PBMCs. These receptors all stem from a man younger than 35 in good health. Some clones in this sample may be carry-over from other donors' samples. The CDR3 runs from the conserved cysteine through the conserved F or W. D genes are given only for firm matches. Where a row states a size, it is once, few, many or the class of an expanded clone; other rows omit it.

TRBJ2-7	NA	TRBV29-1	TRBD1	CSVERGQGYEQYF	TGCAGCGTTGAAAGGGGACAGGGCTACGAGCAGTACTTC
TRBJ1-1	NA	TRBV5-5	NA	CASSLHSENTEAFF	TGTGCCAGCAGCTTGCACAGCGAGAACACTGAAGCTTTCTTT
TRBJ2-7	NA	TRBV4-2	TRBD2	CASSQGTSGKTFSYEQYF	TGTGCCAGCAGCCAAGGGACTAGCGGAAAAACTTTCTCCTACGAGCAGTACTTC
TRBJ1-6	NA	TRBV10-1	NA	CASLPVWQLDSPLHF	TGCGCCAGCCTGCCGGTTTGGCAGCTTGATTCACCCCTCCACTTT
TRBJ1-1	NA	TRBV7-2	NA	CASSLTNKATEAFF	TGTGCCAGCAGCTTAACAAATAAGGCCACTGAAGCTTTCTTT
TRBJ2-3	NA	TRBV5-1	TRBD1	CASSTTGGDTQYF	TGCGCCAGCAGCACGACAGGGGGTGATACGCAGTATTTT
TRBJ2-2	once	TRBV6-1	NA	CASSAGTVNTGELFF	TGTGCCAGCAGTGCTGGGACGGTCAACACCGGGGAGCTGTTTTTT
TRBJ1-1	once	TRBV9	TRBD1	CASTPRDRGSRNTEAFF	TGTGCCAGCACCCCTCGGGACAGGGGTAGTAGGAACACTGAAGCTTTCTTT
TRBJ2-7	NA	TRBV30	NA	CAWSRPAGYEQYF	TGTGCCTGGAGCCGCCCGGCCGGCTACGAGCAGTACTTC
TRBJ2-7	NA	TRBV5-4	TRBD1	CASSSLGQGFYEQYF	TGTGCCAGCAGCTCCCTTGGACAGGGGTTTTACGAGCAGTACTTC
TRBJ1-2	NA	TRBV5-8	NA	CASSLGDGRVGYGYTF	TGTGCCAGCAGCTTGGGAGATGGGAGGGTTGGCTATGGCTACACCTTC
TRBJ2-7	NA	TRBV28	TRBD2	CASSIIAGGQYEQYF	TGTGCCAGCAGTATTATAGCGGGAGGGCAATACGAGCAGTACTTC
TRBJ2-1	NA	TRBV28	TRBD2	CASRPGGTAVNNNEQFF	TGTGCCAGCAGACCCGGGGGGACTGCGGTCAACAACAATGAGCAGTTCTTC
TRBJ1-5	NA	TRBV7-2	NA	CASSLQALGQPQHF	TGTGCCAGCAGCTTACAGGCCCTCGGACAGCCCCAGCATTTT
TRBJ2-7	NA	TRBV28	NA	CASSGSLREQYF	TGTGCCAGCAGTGGCAGTTTACGCGAGCAGTACTTC
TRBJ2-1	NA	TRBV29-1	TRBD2	CSVATSGTDEQFF	TGCAGCGTCGCGACTAGCGGGACCGATGAGCAGTTCTTC
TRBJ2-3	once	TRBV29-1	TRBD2	CSVRLAGGTDTQYF	TGCAGCGTTCGACTAGCGGGAGGAACAGATACGCAGTATTTT
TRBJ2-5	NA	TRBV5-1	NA	CASSYTGYGTQYF	TGCGCCAGCAGCTATACAGGGTACGGGACCCAGTACTTC
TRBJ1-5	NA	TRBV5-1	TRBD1	CASSLAGQGDQPQHF	TGCGCCAGCAGCTTGGCCGGACAGGGGGATCAGCCCCAGCATTTT
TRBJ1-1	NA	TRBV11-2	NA	CASSSQENTEAFF	TGTGCCAGCAGCAGCCAGGAAAACACTGAAGCTTTCTTT
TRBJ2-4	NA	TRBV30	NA	CAWSVRQGRIQYF	TGTGCCTGGAGTGTACGGCAGGGACGCATTCAGTACTTC
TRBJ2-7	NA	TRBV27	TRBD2	CASSLGLAATYEQYF	TGTGCCAGCAGTTTGGGTCTAGCGGCAACCTACGAGCAGTACTTC
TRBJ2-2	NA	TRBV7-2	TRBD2	CASSLGGLAGVLTGELFF	TGTGCCAGCAGCTTAGGGGGACTAGCGGGAGTATTGACTGGGGAGCTGTTTTTT
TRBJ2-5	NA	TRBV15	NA	CATSRGRQETQYF	TGTGCCACCAGCAGAGGGCGCCAAGAGACCCAGTACTTC
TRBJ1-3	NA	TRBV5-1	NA	CASSLMGSSGNTIYF	TGCGCCAGCAGCTTGATGGGGAGCTCTGGAAACACCATATATTTT
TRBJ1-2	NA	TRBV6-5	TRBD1	CASSRRQGNYGYTF	TGTGCCAGCAGCCGACGACAGGGAAACTATGGCTACACCTTC
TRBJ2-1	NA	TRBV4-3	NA	CASSQGGSAYNEQFF	TGCGCCAGCAGCCAAGGTGGATCCGCCTACAATGAGCAGTTCTTC
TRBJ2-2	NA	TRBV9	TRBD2	CASSLSGREGGELFF	TGTGCCAGCAGTCTTAGCGGGAGGGAAGGCGGGGAGCTGTTTTTT
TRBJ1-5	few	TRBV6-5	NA	CASREGGRSAQHF	TGTGCCAGCAGGGAGGGGGGCCGATCGGCCCAGCATTTT
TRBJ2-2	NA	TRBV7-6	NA	CASSPFADRLTGELFF	TGTGCCAGCAGCCCCTTCGCCGACAGGTTGACCGGGGAGCTGTTTTTT
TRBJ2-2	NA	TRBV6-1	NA	CASSEGSTFTGELFF	TGTGCCAGCAGTGAAGGGTCCACTTTCACCGGGGAGCTGTTTTTT
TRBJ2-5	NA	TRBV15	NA	CATSNTPGLRVEETQYF	TGTGCCACCAGCAACACACCGGGACTGAGGGTAGAAGAGACCCAGTACTTC
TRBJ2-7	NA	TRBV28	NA	CASSPSSYEQYF	TGTGCCAGCAGCCCGAGCTCCTACGAGCAGTACTTC